The T cell receptor beta chain under discussion was sequenced for a study of blood T cell repertoires in COVID-19. Overall study: Sites across the United States, Italy and Spain contributed samples from acute and convalescent COVID-19.

In the original workflow: Nucleated cell counts were estimated from reference gene primer amplification. Libraries were prepared by immunoSEQ multiplex PCR; TCRdb keeps only in-frame clonotypes and omits some of them. V and J calls and clone size follow that table, whereas D and trimming were derived from the DNA. The table records over 60,000 clones, more than 75% of them present only once. CDR3 length: 14 residues. Germline V gene lookup returns CDR1 MNHEY and CDR2 SVGAGI. V lost 6 bases to trimming and J lost 10 bases, with 21 bases between them. The receptor comes from a human donor in a cohort sampled during active COVID-19. What was sequenced was peripheral blood. The J gene is TRBJ1-1, the V gene TRBV6-5, with D perhaps TRBD1 (6 bases). The CDR3 coding sequence is TGTGCCAGCAGGAAAGGACAGACCCTCCGACTAGCTTTCTTT. Amino acid sequence: CASRKGQTLRLAFF.